This is a list of T cell receptor beta chains from one sample in a study of molecular identifiers for immune sequencing clone quantification. From the PCR reads, TCRdb called clonotypes with MiXCR, one entry per CDR3 protein. Among about 63,000 distinct CDR3 sequences listed, about 20% were seen once. Material for sequencing was naive CD8+ T cells from blood, with Jurkat cell RNA spiked in. All receptors come from a human donor in good health. Some libraries in this study had Jurkat cell RNA spiked in. The CDR3 runs from the conserved cysteine through the conserved F or W. A D gene is named only where the DNA matches it firmly. The listing skips clone size in some rows; elsewhere it reads once, few, many or a size class.

V: TRBV9; J: TRBJ2-1; size: many; D: TRBD2; DNA: TGTGCCAGCAGCGTAGATGGGACTAGCGGGAGGGCCCCATTTCGCAATGAGCAGTTCTTC; CDR3: CASSVDGTSGRAPFRNEQFF
V: TRBV7-6; J: TRBJ2-1; size: many; D: .; DNA: TGTGCCAGCAGCTCCGCGACCCTCTCCTCATCCTACAATGAGCAGTTCTTC; CDR3: CASSSATLSSSYNEQFF
V: TRBV30; J: TRBJ1-5; size: few; D: .; DNA: TGTGCCTGGAGTGCTGGACAGCATAGCAATCAGCCCCAGCATTTT; CDR3: CAWSAGQHSNQPQHF
V: TRBV12-3/TRBV12-4; J: TRBJ2-7; size: .; D: .; DNA: TGTGCCAGCCGCTATGGACCGGGGGCCGAGCAGTACTTC; CDR3: CASRYGPGAEQYF
V: TRBV25-1; J: TRBJ2-7; size: many; D: .; DNA: TGTGCCAGCGGAGAGCCCCCTCAGTACTTC; CDR3: CASGEPPQYF
V: TRBV5-1; J: TRBJ2-3; size: many; D: .; DNA: TGCGCCAGCAGCCCCACCGGAGACACATACACAGATACGCAGTATTTT; CDR3: CASSPTGDTYTDTQYF
V: TRBV10-2; J: TRBJ2-7; size: many; D: .; DNA: TGCGCCATCTGGGGGGGGCGGGAGCAGTACTTC; CDR3: CAIWGGREQYF
V: TRBV19; J: TRBJ2-1; size: .; D: .; DNA: TGTGCCAGTAGTATAGGTAGGGTGAATGAGCAGTTCTTC; CDR3: CASSIGRVNEQFF
V: TRBV29-1; J: TRBJ2-6; size: medium-sized; D: .; DNA: TGCAGCGTTGAAGATCCCAGACCTGGGGCCAACGTCCTGACTTTC; CDR3: CSVEDPRPGANVLTF
V: TRBV2; J: TRBJ2-1; size: once; D: TRBD2; DNA: TGTGCCACCGGAGTAGCGGGAGGGCCTAATGAGCAGTTCTTC; CDR3: CATGVAGGPNEQFF
V: TRBV3-1; J: TRBJ2-7; size: once; D: TRBD2; DNA: TGTGCCAGCAGCCAGGGGACTACCTACGAGCAGTACTTC; CDR3: CASSQGTTYEQYF
V: TRBV6-6; J: TRBJ1-1; size: few; D: .; DNA: TGTGCCTGCAGTCACGAAATTGTCACCGAAGCTTTCTTT; CDR3: CACSHEIVTEAFF
V: TRBV27; J: TRBJ2-2; size: many; D: TRBD1; DNA: TGTGCCACCAGACAGGGGGCGGACACCGGGGAGCTGTTTTTT; CDR3: CATRQGADTGELFF
V: TRBV12-3/TRBV12-4; J: TRBJ2-7; size: .; D: TRBD1; DNA: TGTGCCAGCAGTCCCTCGGGACAGGCCTACGAGCAGTACTTC; CDR3: CASSPSGQAYEQYF
V: TRBV27; J: TRBJ2-5; size: .; D: TRBD2; DNA: TGTGCCAGCAGCCCGAGGAGCGGGACGAGGGGAGAGACCCAGTACTTC; CDR3: CASSPRSGTRGETQYF
V: TRBV6-1; J: TRBJ2-3; size: .; D: .; DNA: TGTGCCAGCTGGGGACGAGATACGCAGTATTTT; CDR3: CASWGRDTQYF
V: TRBV7-2; J: TRBJ1-1; size: .; D: .; DNA: TGTGCCAGCAGCTTAACACCCGCGGGAGGGGCCACTGAAGCTTTCTTT; CDR3: CASSLTPAGGATEAFF
V: TRBV11-3; J: TRBJ2-1; size: .; D: .; DNA: TGTGCCAGCCGGAGCGGCTACAATGAGCAGTCCTTC; CDR3: CASRSGYNEQSF
V: TRBV6-1; J: TRBJ2-7; size: many; D: .; DNA: TGTGCCAGCAGTGAAGCGCTATACTACGAGCAGTACTTC; CDR3: CASSEALYYEQYF
V: TRBV3-1; J: TRBJ2-1; size: few; D: TRBD2; DNA: TGTGCCAGCAGCCTTAGCGGGAGTAATGAGCAGTTCTTC; CDR3: CASSLSGSNEQFF
V: TRBV11-3; J: TRBJ2-4; size: .; D: .; DNA: TGTGCCAGCAGCCCCCCCCCGTGGGGGGTCAAAAACATTCAGTACTTC; CDR3: CASSPPPWGVKNIQYF
V: TRBV19; J: TRBJ2-7; size: many; D: TRBD2; DNA: TGTGCCAGTAGTGCGGGGGAGGACTACGAGCAGTACTTC; CDR3: CASSAGEDYEQYF
V: TRBV29-1; J: TRBJ2-1; size: many; D: TRBD2; DNA: TGCAGCGTGGAGGGACTAGCGGCCTCCTACAATGAGCAGTTCTTC; CDR3: CSVEGLAASYNEQFF
V: TRBV12-5; J: TRBJ1-1; size: many; D: .; DNA: TGTGCTAGTGGTCGATTGGAGGGCCTGAACACTGAAGCTTTCTTT; CDR3: CASGRLEGLNTEAFF
V: TRBV12-3/TRBV12-4; J: TRBJ1-2; size: few; D: .; DNA: TGTGCCAGCAGGGGATCCGGACCCCCGGGGGGAGCTAACTATGGCTACACCTTC; CDR3: CASRGSGPPGGANYGYTF
V: TRBV10-3; J: TRBJ1-3; size: many; D: .; DNA: TGTGCCATCAGTGCAGGGACTACTGGAAACACCATATATTTT; CDR3: CAISAGTTGNTIYF
V: TRBV6-5; J: TRBJ2-1; size: many; D: .; DNA: TGTGCCAGCAGTTTCCTTAGCGGAAGCTCCTACAATGAGCAGTTCTTC; CDR3: CASSFLSGSSYNEQFF
V: TRBV7-2; J: TRBJ2-2; size: many; D: TRBD2; DNA: TGTGCCAGCAGCCTATGGGAGGTAGCGGGAGGGCCGGTCGGGGAGCTGTTTTTT; CDR3: CASSLWEVAGGPVGELFF
V: TRBV6-2/TRBV6-3; J: TRBJ2-7; size: .; D: .; DNA: TGTGCCAGCAGTTACTCTAGGGGACTCCAAGGCGAGCAGTACTTC; CDR3: CASSYSRGLQGEQYF
V: TRBV24-1; J: TRBJ2-1; size: many; D: .; DNA: TGTGCCACCAGTGTCGGACGGAATGAGCAGTTCTTC; CDR3: CATSVGRNEQFF
V: TRBV18; J: TRBJ2-1; size: many; D: TRBD2; DNA: TGTGCCAGCTCACCGCTAACACTAGCGGAGAGCTCCTACAATGAGCAGTTCTTC; CDR3: CASSPLTLAESSYNEQFF
V: TRBV24-1; J: TRBJ2-3; size: few; D: TRBD1; DNA: TGTGCCACCGGGACCGGGACAGGGACACCCGTGTTCAGCACAGATACGCAGTATTTT; CDR3: CATGTGTGTPVFSTDTQYF
V: TRBV5-4; J: TRBJ1-3; size: .; D: .; DNA: TGTGCCAGCAGCTTGGGCAGGGCTTCTGGAAACACCATATATTTT; CDR3: CASSLGRASGNTIYF
V: TRBV28; J: TRBJ2-3; size: many; D: .; DNA: TGTGCCAGCAGTGAGATACAGGGCTTTACTAGCACAGATACGCAGTATTTT; CDR3: CASSEIQGFTSTDTQYF
V: TRBV28; J: TRBJ2-2; size: .; D: TRBD1; DNA: TGTGCCAGCAGTACTACAGGGGCCGGGGAGCTGTTTTTT; CDR3: CASSTTGAGELFF
V: TRBV5-3; J: TRBJ1-4; size: few; D: .; DNA: TGTGCCAGCAGCCTGGAGGGGTGGGACGAAAAACTGTTTTTT; CDR3: CASSLEGWDEKLFF
V: TRBV6-2/TRBV6-3; J: TRBJ2-1; size: many; D: .; DNA: TGTGCCAGCAGTAAGCAGGGTGATGAGCAGTTCTTC; CDR3: CASSKQGDEQFF
V: TRBV12-3/TRBV12-4; J: TRBJ2-1; size: .; D: TRBD2; DNA: TGTGCCAGCAGATGGACTAGCGGGAACAATGAGCAGTTCTTC; CDR3: CASRWTSGNNEQFF
V: TRBV25-1; J: TRBJ2-5; size: many; D: .; DNA: TGTGCCAGCAGTGAATCTTCGTACCAAGAGACCCAGTACTTC; CDR3: CASSESSYQETQYF
V: TRBV28; J: TRBJ2-7; size: many; D: .; DNA: TGTGCCAGCAGCTCCCACGGGGGCGGCGAGCAGTACTTC; CDR3: CASSSHGGGEQYF
V: TRBV20-1; J: TRBJ2-7; size: few; D: .; DNA: TGCAGTGCCAGGACTAAAAGTGGCGGCTACGAGCAGTACTTC; CDR3: CSARTKSGGYEQYF
V: TRBV27; J: TRBJ1-6; size: many; D: .; DNA: TGTGCCAGCAGTTTATTAGTCACAGCCTCAGGCGGTTCACCCCTCCACTTT; CDR3: CASSLLVTASGGSPLHF
V: TRBV27; J: TRBJ1-1; size: .; D: .; DNA: TGTGCCAGCAGTTTAGGATGGGGATCTGGGACTGAAGCTTTCTTT; CDR3: CASSLGWGSGTEAFF
V: TRBV4-2; J: TRBJ2-7; size: .; D: .; DNA: TGTGCCGGCAGCCAAGATCTCACAGGGATTTGGGAACTACCCTACGAGCAGTACTTC; CDR3: CAGSQDLTGIWELPYEQYF
V: TRBV11-2; J: TRBJ2-7; size: many; D: .; DNA: TGTGCCAGCAGCTCACCCCGGACGGAGTACGGGCACGAGCAGTACTTC; CDR3: CASSSPRTEYGHEQYF
V: TRBV27; J: TRBJ2-5; size: few; D: .; DNA: TGTGCCAGCAGTTTATCGGGCGGAGAAATCCAAGAGACCCAGTACTTC; CDR3: CASSLSGGEIQETQYF
V: TRBV6-5; J: TRBJ1-1; size: .; D: .; DNA: TGTGCCAGCAGTTATGGGGAGGATGAAGCTTTCTTT; CDR3: CASSYGEDEAFF
V: TRBV19; J: TRBJ2-3; size: many; D: TRBD2; DNA: TGTGCCAGTAGTAACGGACTAGCGGGTACAGATACGCAGTATTTT; CDR3: CASSNGLAGTDTQYF
V: TRBV6-1; J: TRBJ2-3; size: .; D: TRBD2; DNA: TGTGCCAGCAGTGAAGAGCCGGGACTAGCGGAGGAGGTGTATTTT; CDR3: CASSEEPGLAEEVYF
V: TRBV3-1; J: TRBJ2-7; size: many; D: TRBD2; DNA: TGTGCCAGCTATGCCCCCGGGCTAGCGGGAGGCGAGCAGTACTTC; CDR3: CASYAPGLAGGEQYF